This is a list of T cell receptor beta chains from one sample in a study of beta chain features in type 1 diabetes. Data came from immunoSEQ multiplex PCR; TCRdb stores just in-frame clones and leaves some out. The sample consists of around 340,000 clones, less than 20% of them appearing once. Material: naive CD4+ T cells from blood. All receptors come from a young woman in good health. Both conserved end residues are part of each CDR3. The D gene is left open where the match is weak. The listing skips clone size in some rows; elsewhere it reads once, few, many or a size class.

cdr3_aa: CAFRDTLPEQYF
cdr3_nt: TGTGCCTTCCGGGACACCCTCCCCGAGCAGTACTTC
v_call: TRBV30
d_call: .
j_call: TRBJ2-7
clone_size: .

cdr3_aa: CASSASGQFF
cdr3_nt: TGTGCCAGCAGTGCAAGCGGGCAGTTCTTC
v_call: TRBV2
d_call: .
j_call: TRBJ2-1
clone_size: few

cdr3_aa: CASSSSLNRYNEQFF
cdr3_nt: TGTGCCAGCAGCTCGTCCCTGAACAGATACAATGAGCAGTTCTTC
v_call: TRBV7-9
d_call: .
j_call: TRBJ2-1
clone_size: .

cdr3_aa: CASSVAPDRYQPQHF
cdr3_nt: TGTGCCAGCAGCGTAGCCCCGGACAGATATCAGCCCCAGCATTTT
v_call: TRBV9
d_call: .
j_call: TRBJ1-5
clone_size: .

cdr3_aa: CAWSPKGGGGLWGEQFF
cdr3_nt: TGTGCCTGGAGTCCGAAGGGGGGAGGGGGGTTATGGGGTGAGCAGTTCTTC
v_call: TRBV30
d_call: .
j_call: TRBJ2-1
clone_size: few

cdr3_aa: CACSGDRDYGYTF
cdr3_nt: TGTGCCTGCTCCGGAGACCGAGACTATGGCTACACCTTC
v_call: TRBV30
d_call: .
j_call: TRBJ1-2
clone_size: .

cdr3_aa: CASSLHYSDRGRGLNYGYTF
cdr3_nt: TGCGCCAGCAGCCTACATTACTCGGACAGGGGACGAGGGCTAAACTATGGCTACACCTTC
v_call: TRBV4-1
d_call: TRBD1
j_call: TRBJ1-2
clone_size: few

cdr3_aa: CASSPVDSPRELFF
cdr3_nt: TGTGCCAGCAGCCCGGTGGACTCCCCCAGGGAGCTGTTTTTT
v_call: TRBV13
d_call: .
j_call: TRBJ2-2
clone_size: .

cdr3_aa: CASSQVGAQTNEQFF
cdr3_nt: TGCGCCAGCAGCCAAGTGGGGGCCCAAACCAATGAGCAGTTCTTC
v_call: TRBV4-1
d_call: .
j_call: TRBJ2-1
clone_size: .

cdr3_aa: CASSVVPEGNTEAFF
cdr3_nt: TGTGCCAGCAGCGTAGTCCCAGAGGGAAACACTGAAGCTTTCTTT
v_call: TRBV9
d_call: .
j_call: TRBJ1-1
clone_size: .

cdr3_aa: CASSFSGGTYNEQFF
cdr3_nt: TGTGCCAGCAGCTTTAGCGGGGGCACCTACAATGAGCAGTTCTTC
v_call: TRBV11-2
d_call: TRBD2
j_call: TRBJ2-1
clone_size: few

cdr3_aa: CASSDPSREDTQYF
cdr3_nt: TGTGCCAGCAGTGATCCTTCCAGGGAAGATACGCAGTATTTT
v_call: TRBV25-1
d_call: .
j_call: TRBJ2-3
clone_size: few

cdr3_aa: CASRMVGRAKNEQFF
cdr3_nt: TGTGCCAGCAGAATGGTAGGGAGGGCCAAAAATGAGCAGTTCTTC
v_call: TRBV5-4
d_call: TRBD2
j_call: TRBJ2-1
clone_size: few